The sequence of this T cell receptor beta chain was determined in a study of T cells in Graves' hyperthyroidism and ophthalmopathy. Study-wide background: Pretreatment peripheral blood was obtained at initial diagnosis.

This clonotype was observed many times. V shed 5 bases and J 4 bases; nucleotides not matched to a gene: 5. Germline V gene data show CDR1 as PRHDT and CDR2 as FYEKMQ (reference sequence). The CDR3 spans 14 residues. Disease lasting under 3 months, a NOSPECS grade of at least 4, and a Clinical Activity Score of at least 3 were features of the ophthalmopathy patients. Exclusion criteria comprised uncontrolled infection, other autoimmune disease, pregnancy or lactation. Amplified regions were TCR beta CDR3 sequences from RNA transcripts. Primed by the HTBI set, a first-round RT-PCR was run on the TCR CDR3. TCRdb re-analysed the multiplex PCR reads in MiXCR, keeping a single row per CDR3 protein. The sample holds approximately 380,000 distinct CDR3 sequences, around 20% seen once.

The sample taken for sequencing was blood. This receptor was obtained from a young man with Graves' ophthalmopathy. The gene calls are TRBV13 and TRBJ2-7, with TRBD1 identical over 10 bases. In nucleotides, the CDR3 is TGTGCCAGCAGCAAATGGGACAGGGGATACGAGCAGTACTTC. Translation: CASSKWDRGYEQYF.